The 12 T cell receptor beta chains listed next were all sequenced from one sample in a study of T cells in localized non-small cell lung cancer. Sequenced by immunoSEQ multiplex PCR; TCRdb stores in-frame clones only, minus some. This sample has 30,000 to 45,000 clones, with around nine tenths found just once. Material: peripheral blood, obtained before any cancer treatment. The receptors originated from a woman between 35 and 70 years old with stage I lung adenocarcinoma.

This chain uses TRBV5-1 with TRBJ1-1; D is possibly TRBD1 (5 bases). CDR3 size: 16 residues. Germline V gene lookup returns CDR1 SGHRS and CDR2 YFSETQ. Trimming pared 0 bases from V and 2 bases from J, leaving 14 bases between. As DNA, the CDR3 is TGCGCCAGCAGCTTGGGCGCAGGGATACTCAACACTGAAGCTTTCTTT. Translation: CASSLGAGILNTEAFF.

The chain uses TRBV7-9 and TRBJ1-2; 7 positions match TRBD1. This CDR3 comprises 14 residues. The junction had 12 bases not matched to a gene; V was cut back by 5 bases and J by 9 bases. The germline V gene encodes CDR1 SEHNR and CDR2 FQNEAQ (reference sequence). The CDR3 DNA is TGTGCCAGCAGCCCAGGGGGGACCCCGGGTAGCTACACCTTC. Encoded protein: CASSPGGTPGSYTF.

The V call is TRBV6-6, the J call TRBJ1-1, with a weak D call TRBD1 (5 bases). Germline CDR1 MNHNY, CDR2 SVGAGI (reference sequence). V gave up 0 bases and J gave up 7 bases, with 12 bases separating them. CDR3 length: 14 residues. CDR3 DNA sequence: TGTGCCAGCAGTTACTCGATTCTTACAGGTGAAGCTTTCTTT. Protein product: CASSYSILTGEAFF.

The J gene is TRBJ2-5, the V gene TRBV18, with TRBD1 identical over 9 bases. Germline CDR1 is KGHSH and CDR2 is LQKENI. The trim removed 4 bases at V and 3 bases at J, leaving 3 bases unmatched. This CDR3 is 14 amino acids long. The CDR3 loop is CASSLQGAEETQYF. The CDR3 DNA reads TGTGCCAGCTCACTACAGGGGGCTGAAGAGACCCAGTACTTC.

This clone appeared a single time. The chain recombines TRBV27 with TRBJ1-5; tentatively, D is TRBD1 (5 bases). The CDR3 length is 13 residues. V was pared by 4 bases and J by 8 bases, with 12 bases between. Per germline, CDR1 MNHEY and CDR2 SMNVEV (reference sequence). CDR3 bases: TGTGCCAGCAGTTCTAGGGGCCCGGAGCCCCAGCATTTT. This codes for CASSSRGPEPQHF.

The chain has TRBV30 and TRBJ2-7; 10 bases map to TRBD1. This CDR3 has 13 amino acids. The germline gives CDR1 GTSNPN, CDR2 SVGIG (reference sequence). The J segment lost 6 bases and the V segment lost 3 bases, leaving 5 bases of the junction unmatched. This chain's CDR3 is CAWSGTGVGEQYF. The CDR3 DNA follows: TGTGCCTGGAGCGGGACAGGGGTGGGCGAGCAGTACTTC.

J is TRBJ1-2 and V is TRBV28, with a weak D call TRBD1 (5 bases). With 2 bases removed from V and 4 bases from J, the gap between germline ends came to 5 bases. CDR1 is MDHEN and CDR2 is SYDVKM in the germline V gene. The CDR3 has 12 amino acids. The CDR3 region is CASSLRGYGYTF. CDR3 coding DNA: TGTGCCAGCAGTTTAAGGGGCTATGGCTACACCTTC.

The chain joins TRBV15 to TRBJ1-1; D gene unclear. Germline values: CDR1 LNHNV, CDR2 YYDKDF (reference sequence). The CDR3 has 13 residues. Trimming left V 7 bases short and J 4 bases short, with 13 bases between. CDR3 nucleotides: TGTGCCACCACTTCATCCAGGAGCACTGAAGCTTTCTTT. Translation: CATTSSRSTEAFF.

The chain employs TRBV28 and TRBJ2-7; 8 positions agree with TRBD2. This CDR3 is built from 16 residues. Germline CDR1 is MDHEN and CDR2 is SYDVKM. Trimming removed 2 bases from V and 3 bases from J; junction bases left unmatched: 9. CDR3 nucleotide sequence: TGTGCCAGCAGTTTACGGTATGTAGCGGGGAACTACGAGCAGTACTTC. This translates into CASSLRYVAGNYEQYF. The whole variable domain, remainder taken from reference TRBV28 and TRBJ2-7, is DVKVTQSSRYLVKRTGEKVFLECVQDMDHENMFWYRQDPGLGLRLIYFSYDVKMKEKGDIPEGYSVSREKKERFSLILESASTNQTSMYLCASSLRYVAGNYEQYFGPGTRLTVT.

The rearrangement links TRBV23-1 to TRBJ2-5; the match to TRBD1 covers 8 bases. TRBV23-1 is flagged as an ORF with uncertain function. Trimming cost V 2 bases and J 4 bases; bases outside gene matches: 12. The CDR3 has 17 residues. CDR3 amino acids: CASSQPNRDRGGETQYF. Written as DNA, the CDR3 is TGCGCCAGCAGTCAACCAAATCGTGACAGGGGAGGAGAGACCCAGTACTTC.

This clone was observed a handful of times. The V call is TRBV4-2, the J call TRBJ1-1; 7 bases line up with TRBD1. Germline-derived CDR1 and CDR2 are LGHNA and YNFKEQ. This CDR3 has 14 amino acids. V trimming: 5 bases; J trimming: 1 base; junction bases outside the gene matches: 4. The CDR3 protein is CASSGQGGNTEAFF. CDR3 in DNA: TGTGCCAGCAGCGGCCAGGGGGGGAACACTGAAGCTTTCTTT.

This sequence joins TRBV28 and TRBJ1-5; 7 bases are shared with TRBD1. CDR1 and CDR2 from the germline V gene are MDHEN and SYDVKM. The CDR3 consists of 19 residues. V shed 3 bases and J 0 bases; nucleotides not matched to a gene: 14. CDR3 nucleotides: TGTGCCAGCAGTTTGGGCCCCCGGGGGACAGAACATAGCAATCAGCCCCAGCATTTT. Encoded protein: CASSLGPRGTEHSNQPQHF. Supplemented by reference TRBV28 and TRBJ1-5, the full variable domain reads DVKVTQSSRYLVKRTGEKVFLECVQDMDHENMFWYRQDPGLGLRLIYFSYDVKMKEKGDIPEGYSVSREKKERFSLILESASTNQTSMYLCASSLGPRGTEHSNQPQHFGDGTRLSIL.